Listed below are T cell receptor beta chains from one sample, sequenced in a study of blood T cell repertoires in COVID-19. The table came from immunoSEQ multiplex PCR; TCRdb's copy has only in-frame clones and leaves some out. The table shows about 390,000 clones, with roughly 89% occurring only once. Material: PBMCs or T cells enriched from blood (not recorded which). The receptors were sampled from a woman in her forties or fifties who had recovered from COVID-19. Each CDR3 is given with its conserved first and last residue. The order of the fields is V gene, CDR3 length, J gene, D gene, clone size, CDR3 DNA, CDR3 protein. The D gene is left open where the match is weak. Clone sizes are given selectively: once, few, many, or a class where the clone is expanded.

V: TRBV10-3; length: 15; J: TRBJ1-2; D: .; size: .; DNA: TGTGCCATCAGTGACCCGGGGGGCGCCAACTATGGCTACACCTTC; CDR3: CAISDPGGANYGYTF
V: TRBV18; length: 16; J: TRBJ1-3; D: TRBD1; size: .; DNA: TGTGCCAGCTCTCCCCCGAGGACAGGACCTGGAAACACCATATATTTT; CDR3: CASSPPRTGPGNTIYF
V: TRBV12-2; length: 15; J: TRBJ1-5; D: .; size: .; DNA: TGTGCAAGTCGCTTTAAGGACAGGGCTTTTCAGCCCCAGCATTTT; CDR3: CASRFKDRAFQPQHF
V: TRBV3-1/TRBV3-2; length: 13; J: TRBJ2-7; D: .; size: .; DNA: TGTGCCAGCAGCCCGTCCGACAGGTACGAGCAGTACTTC; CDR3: CASSPSDRYEQYF
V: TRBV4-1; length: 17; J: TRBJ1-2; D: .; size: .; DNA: TGCGCCAGCAGCCAAGTATTGGAGGCAGGGGCCAACTATGGCTACACCTTC; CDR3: CASSQVLEAGANYGYTF
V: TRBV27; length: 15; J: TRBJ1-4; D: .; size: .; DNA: TGTGCCAGCAGTACAGCGGGGGTGGCTAATGAAAAACTGTTTTTT; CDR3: CASSTAGVANEKLFF
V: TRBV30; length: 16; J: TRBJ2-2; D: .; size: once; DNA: TGTGCGTTGGATTTCTCGGCAGGGTCGAACACCGGGGAGCTGTTTTTT; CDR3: CALDFSAGSNTGELFF
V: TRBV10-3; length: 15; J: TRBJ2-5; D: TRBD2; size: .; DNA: TGTGCCATCAGCGATAGCGGGGGGGCCGGGAAGACCCAGTACTTC; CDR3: CAISDSGGAGKTQYF
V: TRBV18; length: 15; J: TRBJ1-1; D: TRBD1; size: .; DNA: TGTGCCAGCTCACCCCCCGGACAGGGCAACACTGAAGCTTTCTTT; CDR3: CASSPPGQGNTEAFF
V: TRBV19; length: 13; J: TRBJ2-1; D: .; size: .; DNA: TGTGCCAGTAGTCCCCGGGGATACAATGAGCAGTTCTTC; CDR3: CASSPRGYNEQFF
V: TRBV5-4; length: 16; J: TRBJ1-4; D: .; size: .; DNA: TGTGCCAGCAGCTTCGGAGGGACGGTGGGCAGGGAAAAACTGTTTTTT; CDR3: CASSFGGTVGREKLFF
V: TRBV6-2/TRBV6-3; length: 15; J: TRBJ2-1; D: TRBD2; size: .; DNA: TGTGCCAGCAGTGGGACTAGCGGGGGGGAATATGAGCAGTTCTTC; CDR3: CASSGTSGGEYEQFF
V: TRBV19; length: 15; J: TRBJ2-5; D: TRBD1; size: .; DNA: TGTGCCAGTAGCCGAGGACAGGCCCTCCAAGAGACCCAGTACTTC; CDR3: CASSRGQALQETQYF
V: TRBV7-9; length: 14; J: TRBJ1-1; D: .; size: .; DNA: TGTGCCAGCAGCTTAGGGCAGGTGAACACTGAAGCTTTCTTT; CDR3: CASSLGQVNTEAFF
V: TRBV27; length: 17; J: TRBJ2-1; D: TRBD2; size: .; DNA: TGTGCCAGCAGTTCTCTTGCGGGGGGGCCATCCTACAATGAGCAGTTCTTC; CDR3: CASSSLAGGPSYNEQFF
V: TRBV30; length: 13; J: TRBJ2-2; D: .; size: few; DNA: TGTGCCTGGAGCAGGGCTCAGGCCGGGGAGCTGTTTTTT; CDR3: CAWSRAQAGELFF
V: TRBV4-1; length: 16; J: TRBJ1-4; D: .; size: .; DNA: TGCGCCAGCAGCCAGGGAACGACAGGAATTAATGAAAAACTGTTTTTT; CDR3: CASSQGTTGINEKLFF
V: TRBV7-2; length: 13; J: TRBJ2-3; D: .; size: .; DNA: TGTGCCAGCAGCTTCCGTCCCTCAGATACGCAGTATTTT; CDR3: CASSFRPSDTQYF
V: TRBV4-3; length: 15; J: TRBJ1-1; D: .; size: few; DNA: TGCGCCAGCAGCGGCGAACAGGGTCTGGGCACTGAAGCTTTCTTT; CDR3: CASSGEQGLGTEAFF
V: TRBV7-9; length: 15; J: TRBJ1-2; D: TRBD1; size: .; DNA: TGTGCCAGCAGCCAACCGGGACAGGGGAACTATGGCTACACCTTC; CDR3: CASSQPGQGNYGYTF
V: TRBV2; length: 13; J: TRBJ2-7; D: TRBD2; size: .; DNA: TGTGCCAGTCTCCGGACTAGGGCTTACGAGCAGTACTTC; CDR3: CASLRTRAYEQYF
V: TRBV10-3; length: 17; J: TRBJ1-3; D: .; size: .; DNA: TGTGCCATCAGTGACAGGACTAACATCATCTCTGGAAACACCATATATTTT; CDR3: CAISDRTNIISGNTIYF
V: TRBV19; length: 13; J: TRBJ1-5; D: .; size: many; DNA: TGTGCCAGTAGTATAATAGGCAATCAGCCCCAGCATTTT; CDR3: CASSIIGNQPQHF
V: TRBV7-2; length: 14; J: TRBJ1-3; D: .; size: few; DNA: TGTGCCAGCAGCCCAGGCCCCTCTGGAAACACCATATATTTT; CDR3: CASSPGPSGNTIYF
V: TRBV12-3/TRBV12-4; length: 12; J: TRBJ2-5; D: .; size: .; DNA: TGTGCCAGCAGTTTAAGGGGCGAGACCCAGTACTTC; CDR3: CASSLRGETQYF
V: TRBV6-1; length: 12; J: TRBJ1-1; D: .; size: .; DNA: TGTGCCAGCAGTGAGACAGCTAATGAAGCTTTCTTT; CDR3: CASSETANEAFF
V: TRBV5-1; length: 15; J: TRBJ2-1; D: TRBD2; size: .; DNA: TGCGCCAGCAGCTCGGAACGGGGGGGCCATAGTGAGCAGTTCTTC; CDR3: CASSSERGGHSEQFF
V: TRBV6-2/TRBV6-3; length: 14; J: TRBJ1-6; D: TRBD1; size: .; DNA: TGTGCCAGCAGCCCAGGACAGGGGGGTTCACCCCTCCACTTT; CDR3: CASSPGQGGSPLHF
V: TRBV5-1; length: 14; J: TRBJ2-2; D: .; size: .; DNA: TGCGCCAGCAGCTTCACGGGGAACACCGGGGAGCTGTTTTTT; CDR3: CASSFTGNTGELFF
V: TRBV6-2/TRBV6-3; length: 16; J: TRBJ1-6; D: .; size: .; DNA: TGTGCCAGCAGTACCCAGCAGGGGTTGAAGAATTCACCCCTCCACTTT; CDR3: CASSTQQGLKNSPLHF
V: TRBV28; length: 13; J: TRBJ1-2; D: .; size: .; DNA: TGTGCCAGCAATTTTGCCTTACAGAATGGCTACACCTTC; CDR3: CASNFALQNGYTF
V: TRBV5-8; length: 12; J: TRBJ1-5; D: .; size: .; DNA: TGTGCCAGCCGGGATAACAATCAGCCCCAGCATTTT; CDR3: CASRDNNQPQHF
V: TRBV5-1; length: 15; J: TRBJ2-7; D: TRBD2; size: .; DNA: TGCGCCAGCAGCTTAGGTACTAGCGGGTACGACGAGCAGTACTTC; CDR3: CASSLGTSGYDEQYF
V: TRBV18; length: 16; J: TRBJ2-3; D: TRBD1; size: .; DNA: TGTGCCAGCTCACCCCGGGCCCAGGGGGCTATTGATACGCAGTATTTT; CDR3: CASSPRAQGAIDTQYF
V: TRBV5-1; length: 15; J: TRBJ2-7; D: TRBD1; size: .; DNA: TGCGCCAGCAGCCCACAGACAGGGTATCTCGGCGAGCAGTACTTC; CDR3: CASSPQTGYLGEQYF
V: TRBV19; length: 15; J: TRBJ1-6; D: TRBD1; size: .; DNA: TGTGCCAGTTCTAGCGGACAGGGTATTAATTCACCCCTCCACTTT; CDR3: CASSSGQGINSPLHF
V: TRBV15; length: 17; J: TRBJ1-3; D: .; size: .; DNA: TGTGCCACCAGCCTGCGGGGGGGGGCGCTCTCTGGAAACACCATATATTTT; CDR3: CATSLRGGALSGNTIYF
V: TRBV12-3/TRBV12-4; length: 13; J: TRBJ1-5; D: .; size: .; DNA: TGTGCCAGCAGTGTAGGGGGGGGTCAGCCCCAGCATTTT; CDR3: CASSVGGGQPQHF
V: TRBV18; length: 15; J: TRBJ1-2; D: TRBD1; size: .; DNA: TGTGCCAGCTCACCCTGGGACAGGGGGGCTCATGGCTACACCTTC; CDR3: CASSPWDRGAHGYTF
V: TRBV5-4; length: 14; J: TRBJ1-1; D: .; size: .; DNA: TGTGCCAGCAGACCCGGGGAGGGTGCTTATGGGCTGGCCTTT; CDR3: CASRPGEGAYGLAF
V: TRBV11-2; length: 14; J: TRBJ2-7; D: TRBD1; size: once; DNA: TGTGCCAGCAGCCACGGGACAGGCCACTACGAGCAGTACTTC; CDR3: CASSHGTGHYEQYF
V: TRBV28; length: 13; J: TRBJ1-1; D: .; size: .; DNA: TGTGCCAGCAGTGAGACTGCGAACACTGAAGCTTTCTTT; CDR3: CASSETANTEAFF
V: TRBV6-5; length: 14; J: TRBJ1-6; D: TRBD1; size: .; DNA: TGTGCCAGCAGTTCCGGGACAGGGGCGCTGCCCCTCCACTTT; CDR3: CASSSGTGALPLHF
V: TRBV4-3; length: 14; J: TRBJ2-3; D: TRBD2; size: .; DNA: TGCGCCAGCAGCCTTAGCGGGGGCACAGATACGCAGTATTTT; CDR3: CASSLSGGTDTQYF
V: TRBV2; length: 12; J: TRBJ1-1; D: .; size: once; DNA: TGTGCCAGCTTTCAGGGTGGCACTGAAGCTTTCTTT; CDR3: CASFQGGTEAFF
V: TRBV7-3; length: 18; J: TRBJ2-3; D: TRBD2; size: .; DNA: TGTGCCAGCAGCCAGACTAGCGGGGGCCGGAGGAACACAGATACGCAGTATTTT; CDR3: CASSQTSGGRRNTDTQYF
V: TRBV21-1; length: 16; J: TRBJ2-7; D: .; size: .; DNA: TGTGCCAGCAGCAAAAAGCGGCGCGGGATCTCCTACGAGCAGTACTTC; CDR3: CASSKKRRGISYEQYF
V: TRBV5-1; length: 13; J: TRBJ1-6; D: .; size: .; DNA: TGCGCCAGCAGCAGGGACTTTAATTCACCCCTCCACTTT; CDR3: CASSRDFNSPLHF
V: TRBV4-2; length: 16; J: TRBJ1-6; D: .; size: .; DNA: TGTGCCAGCAGCCAAGAAGGGGTCGGGGGGCGGTCACCCCTCCACTTT; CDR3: CASSQEGVGGRSPLHF
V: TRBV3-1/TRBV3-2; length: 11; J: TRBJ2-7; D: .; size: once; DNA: TGTGCCAGCAGCCTCTCCTGTGAGCAGTACTTC; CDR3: CASSLSCEQYF
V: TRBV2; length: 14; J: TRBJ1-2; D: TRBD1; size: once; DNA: TGTGCCAGCAGCGGTACCGGGACAGGGGATGGCTACACCTTC; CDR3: CASSGTGTGDGYTF
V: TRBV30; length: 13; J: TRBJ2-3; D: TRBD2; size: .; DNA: TGTGCCTGGGGACTAGCAAGCACAGATACGCAGTATTTT; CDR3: CAWGLASTDTQYF
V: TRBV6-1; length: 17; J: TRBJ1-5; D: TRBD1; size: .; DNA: TGTGCCAGCAGTGACCGACAGGGGGGTGGGAGCAATCAGCCCCAGCATTTT; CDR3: CASSDRQGGGSNQPQHF
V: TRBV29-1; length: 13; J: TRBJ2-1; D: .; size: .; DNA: TGCAGCGTAGAGCAGGATATTAACAATGAGCAGTTCTTC; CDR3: CSVEQDINNEQFF
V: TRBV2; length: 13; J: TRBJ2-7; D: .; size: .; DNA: TGTGCCAGCCTCCCCCGGGGGTTCTACGAGCAGTACTTC; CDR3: CASLPRGFYEQYF
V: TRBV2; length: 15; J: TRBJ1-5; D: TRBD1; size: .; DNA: TGTGCCAGCAGTCTTAACAGGGGGGGCAATCAGCCCCAGCATTTT; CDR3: CASSLNRGGNQPQHF
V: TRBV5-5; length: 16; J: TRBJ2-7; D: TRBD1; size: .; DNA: TGTGCCAGCAGCGAAGGGACAGGGTCCCTCCCCTACGAGCAGTACTTC; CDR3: CASSEGTGSLPYEQYF
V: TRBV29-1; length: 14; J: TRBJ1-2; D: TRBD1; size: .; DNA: TGCAGCGTTGGACCGACAGGGATTTACCTTGGCTACACCTTC; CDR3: CSVGPTGIYLGYTF